This TCR beta chain was profiled in a study of cytomegalovirus exposure and HLA in healthy donors. The CDR3 covers 13 residues. The V gene's germline CDR1 is PRHDT and CDR2 FYEKMQ (reference sequence). V was trimmed by 3 bases and J by 6 bases, leaving 11 bases between them. PCR was performed using 60 Vbeta and 13 Jbeta primers. Generated by immunoSEQ multiplex PCR, the TCRdb table keeps only in-frame clones and is missing some. The table has about 92,000 clones, roughly 70% seen once. The chain employs TRBV13 and TRBJ2-5; TRBD2 is a possible D gene (5 bases). This receptor was identified in a man aged 45 to 65 in good health and CMV-seronegative. The specimen was PBMCs. CDR3 nucleotides: TGTGCCAGCAGCTTCTCGGGAAGCCAGACCCAGTACTTC. This encodes CASSFSGSQTQYF.